The 22 T cell receptor beta chains reported below all come from one sample, sequenced in a study of cytomegalovirus exposure and HLA in healthy donors. The table came from immunoSEQ multiplex PCR; TCRdb's copy has only in-frame clones and leaves some out. The repertoire has about 140,000 clones, just over 90% of them found once; the top ten carry 0.69%. Sample: PBMCs. These receptors all come from a young man in good health and CMV-seronegative.

The chain joins TRBV7-6 to TRBJ1-4; TRBD1 aligns across 9 bases. There are 16 residues in the CDR3. Trimming took 6 bases from V and 1 from J; bases not matched to a gene: 6. Germline V CDR1 and CDR2: SGHVS, FNYEAQ. The CDR3 sequence is CASRSTGGRTNEKLFF. The CDR3 nucleotides read TGTGCCAGCAGATCTACAGGGGGCAGAACTAATGAAAAACTGTTTTTT.

This chain joins TRBV10-1 and TRBJ2-1, with 7 positions matching TRBD1. This CDR3 contains 14 residues. Looked up from germline, CDR1 is WNHNN and CDR2 is SYGVQD (reference sequence). V was clipped by 2 bases and J by 6 bases; unmatched bases: 4. CDR3 amino acids: CASSEMAGGNEQFF. The CDR3 nucleotides read TGCGCCAGCAGTGAGATGGCAGGGGGCAATGAGCAGTTCTTC.

The genes are TRBV10-3 and TRBJ2-7; D gene unclear. The CDR3 is 15 amino acids. Looked up from germline, CDR1 is ENHRY and CDR2 is SYGVKD. Deletions cut 2 bases from V and 0 bases from J, with 11 bases between. This CDR3 is CAISEGDFTSYEQYF. CDR3 sequence (DNA): TGTGCCATCAGTGAGGGAGATTTCACCTCCTACGAGCAGTACTTC.

This clone was seen only once. The rearrangement uses TRBV5-1 and TRBJ2-2, with a possible D match to TRBD2 (5 bases). The germline gives CDR1 SGHRS, CDR2 YFSETQ. There are 20 residues in the CDR3. Trimming removed 4 bases at V and 1 base at J, with 26 bases between. The CDR3 DNA reads as TGCGCCAGCAGCCCGGGATTCATATCCGACGGAAGGATGAACACCGGGGAGCTGTTTTTT. Translating gives CASSPGFISDGRMNTGELFF.

V is TRBV6-5 and J is TRBJ2-1; no firm D call. Germline V gives CDR1 MNHEY, CDR2 SVGAGI. Trimming pared 0 bases from V and 8 bases from J, leaving 8 bases between. There are 13 residues in the CDR3. CDR3 loop: CASSYSTWDEQFF. CDR3 nucleotide sequence: TGTGCCAGCAGTTACTCGACATGGGATGAGCAGTTCTTC.

The chain has TRBV13 and TRBJ2-3, with D possibly TRBD2 on 7 matching bases. The CDR3 runs 15 residues. The V end lost 6 bases, the J end lost 3 bases, and 16 bases lay between the germline ends. Germline V CDR1 and CDR2: PRHDT, FYEKMQ (reference sequence). The CDR3 sequence is CASSRGGARTDTQYF. Here the CDR3 DNA reads TGTGCCAGCAGTAGGGGGGGGGCTAGGACAGATACGCAGTATTTT.

The rearrangement links TRBV9 to TRBJ1-6, with D possibly TRBD1 on 6 matching bases. Trimming took 4 bases from V and 7 from J, leaving 15 bases between them. The CDR3 consists of 15 residues. Germline CDR1 reads SGDLS; CDR2 reads YYNGEE. Here the CDR3 DNA reads TGTGCCAGCAGCCCAGAGCAGGGGTGGAATTCACCCCTCCACTTT. Protein sequence: CASSPEQGWNSPLHF.

The gene calls are TRBV4-3 and TRBJ1-2, with 8 bases aligning to TRBD1. Per the germline V gene, CDR1 is LGHNA and CDR2 is YSLEER. The CDR3 runs 16 residues. Unmatched junction bases numbered 9, after V lost 2 bases and J lost 4 bases. The CDR3 DNA reads as TGCGCCAGCAGCCAAACCGCAGGGGGCGCCGGCTATGGCTACACCTTC. It yields the protein CASSQTAGGAGYGYTF.

The chain links TRBV7-9 to TRBJ2-5; a possible D gene is TRBD1 (5 bases). The length of the CDR3 is 14 residues. The germline CDR1 and CDR2 sequences are SEHNR and FQNEAQ (reference sequence). V was clipped by 2 bases and J by 0 bases, with 7 bases between them. The CDR3 DNA is TGTGCCAGCAGCTTATTGACAGACCAAGAGACCCAGTACTTC. This sequence encodes CASSLLTDQETQYF.

The sample holds one count of this clone. The chain couples TRBV7-2 to TRBJ2-2; TRBD2 matches at 13 bases. Germline-derived CDR1 and CDR2 are SGHTA and FQGNSA. This CDR3 is 15 amino acids long. V lost 4 bases to trimming and J lost 8 bases; unmatched junction nucleotides: 4. The CDR3: CASSSGLAGEGELFF. The CDR3, as DNA: TGTGCCAGCAGCTCCGGACTAGCGGGAGAGGGGGAGCTGTTTTTT. The whole variable domain, filled in from reference TRBV7-2 and TRBJ2-2, reads GAGVSQSPSNKVTEKGKDVELRCDPISGHTALYWYRQSLGQGLEFLIYFQGNSAPDKSGLPSDRFSAERTGGSVSTLTIQRTQQEDSAVYLCASSSGLAGEGELFFGEGSRLTVL.

This clone was detected only a few times. The rearrangement joins TRBV10-1 to TRBJ2-2; TRBD1 matches at 7 bases. There are 14 residues in the CDR3. Trimming removed 5 bases from V and 5 bases from J; junction bases left unmatched: 5. CDR1 is WNHNN, CDR2 SYGVQD, per germline (reference sequence). CDR3 DNA sequence: TGCGCCAGCAGTAAAGGGGGCGATACCGGGGAGCTGTTTTTT. Protein: CASSKGGDTGELFF.

The rearrangement links TRBV5-6 to TRBJ2-5; the D gene is possibly TRBD1 (6 bases). Trimming pared 0 bases from V and 2 bases from J, leaving 8 bases between. Germline V gene data show CDR1 as SGHDT and CDR2 as YYEEEE. The CDR3 is 14 residues long. The CDR3: CASSLAQGQETQYF. The CDR3 DNA sequence: TGTGCCAGCAGCTTGGCACAGGGTCAAGAGACCCAGTACTTC.

V gene TRBV30 combines with J gene TRBJ1-2; 7 bases match TRBD1. Germline V gives CDR1 GTSNPN, CDR2 SVGIG (reference sequence). CDR3 length: 14 residues. Trimming removed 0 bases from V and 6 bases from J; junction bases left unmatched: 7. The CDR3 loop is CAWSVQTGQDGYTF. CDR3 DNA sequence: TGTGCCTGGAGTGTACAGACAGGGCAGGATGGCTACACCTTC.

This chain links TRBV11-1 with TRBJ2-1; 11 bases map to TRBD2. Germline V lookup: CDR1 SGHAT, CDR2 FQDESV (reference sequence). The CDR3 has 15 residues. V was pared by 5 bases and J by 8 bases, with 8 bases of the junction left unmatched. The CDR3 DNA is TGTGCCAGCAGCCCGTCTAGCGGGGGGTTTTATGAGCAGTTCTTC. This gives the protein CASSPSSGGFYEQFF.

CDR3: CASRGPGADTQYF. The CDR3 region has the DNA TGTGCCAGCAGGGGACCGGGGGCAGATACGCAGTATTTT. The chain is built from TRBV2 and TRBJ2-3, with D possibly being TRBD2 (6 bases). CDR3 size: 13 residues. The V end lost 6 bases, the J end lost 4 bases, and 11 bases lay between the germline ends. From germline, CDR1 is SNHLY and CDR2 FYNNEI.

V gene TRBV7-9 combines with J gene TRBJ1-5; possible D gene TRBD1, 5 bases. Trimming pared 0 bases from V and 4 bases from J, leaving 16 bases between. The CDR3 runs to 17 residues. Germline lookup yields CDR1 SEHNR and CDR2 FQNEAQ (reference sequence). The chain's CDR3 is CASSLAGGWQDNQPQHF. CDR3 nucleotide sequence: TGTGCCAGCAGCTTAGCGGGGGGGTGGCAGGATAATCAGCCCCAGCATTTT.

The rearrangement joins TRBV5-5 to TRBJ1-2, with 7 bases lining up with TRBD1. The CDR3 spans 15 residues. The germline V gene has CDR1 SGHKS and CDR2 YYEKEE (reference sequence). J lost 0 bases, V lost 0 bases, and 2 bases had no gene match. CDR3 coding DNA: TGTGCCAGCAGCTTGGGACAGGGAGCTAACTATGGCTACACCTTC. As protein: CASSLGQGANYGYTF.

This sequence joins TRBV7-8 and TRBJ2-1, with 9 bases identical to TRBD2. CDR3 length: 16 amino acids. CDR1 and CDR2 (germline): SGHVS, FQNEAQ. Losses at the gene ends were 1 base for V and 7 bases for J; bases not matched to a gene: 8. In nucleotides, the CDR3 is TGTGCCAGCAGCTTAGTAGTTAGCGGGAGTAAAAATGAGCAGTTCTTC. Residues: CASSLVVSGSKNEQFF. Filled out from reference TRBV7-8 and TRBJ2-1, the complete variable domain reads GAGVSQSPRYKVAKRGQDVALRCDPISGHVSLFWYQQALGQGPEFLTYFQNEAQLDKSGLPSDRFFAERPEGSVSTLKIQRTQQEDSAVYLCASSLVVSGSKNEQFFGPGTRLTVL.

The rearrangement links TRBV9 to TRBJ2-1; TRBD2 aligns across 7 bases. Germline-derived CDR1 and CDR2 are SGDLS and YYNGEE. V lost 0 bases and J lost 3; bases outside the gene matches: 9. This CDR3 is 17 amino acids long. The chain's CDR3 is CASSVEVSSGDYNEQFF. The CDR3 region has the DNA TGTGCCAGCAGCGTAGAAGTTTCCAGCGGGGACTACAATGAGCAGTTCTTC.

The gene calls are TRBV4-1 and TRBJ1-1; D is unclear. V lost 0 bases and J 1 base, leaving 12 bases between the germline ends. The CDR3 runs to 16 residues. Germline-derived CDR1 and CDR2 are MGHRA and YSYEKL. CDR3 residues: CASSQDSHLENTEAFF. For the CDR3, the DNA is TGCGCCAGCAGCCAAGACAGTCACCTAGAGAACACTGAAGCTTTCTTT.

The genes are TRBV7-3 and TRBJ2-5; TRBD2 is a possible D gene (5 bases). CDR3 length: 16 residues. Germline V lookup: CDR1 SGHTA, CDR2 FQGTGA. Between the trimmed V and J ends, which lost 0 bases and 2 bases, there was a span of 13 bases. CDR3 loop: CASSLTGLAGQETQYF. In nucleotides, the CDR3 is TGTGCCAGCAGCTTAACTGGGCTAGCTGGGCAAGAGACCCAGTACTTC.

The chain is built from TRBV29-1 and TRBJ2-2; 8 positions agree with TRBD1. The CDR3 is 16 amino acids. The V and J ends lost 4 bases and 0 bases, in that order; junction bases with no gene match: 7. Germline V gene data show CDR1 as SQVTM and CDR2 as ANQGSEA. CDR3 protein: CSVVAGTGPNTGELFF. In nucleotides, the CDR3 is TGCAGCGTTGTAGCCGGGACAGGCCCGAACACCGGGGAGCTGTTTTTT.